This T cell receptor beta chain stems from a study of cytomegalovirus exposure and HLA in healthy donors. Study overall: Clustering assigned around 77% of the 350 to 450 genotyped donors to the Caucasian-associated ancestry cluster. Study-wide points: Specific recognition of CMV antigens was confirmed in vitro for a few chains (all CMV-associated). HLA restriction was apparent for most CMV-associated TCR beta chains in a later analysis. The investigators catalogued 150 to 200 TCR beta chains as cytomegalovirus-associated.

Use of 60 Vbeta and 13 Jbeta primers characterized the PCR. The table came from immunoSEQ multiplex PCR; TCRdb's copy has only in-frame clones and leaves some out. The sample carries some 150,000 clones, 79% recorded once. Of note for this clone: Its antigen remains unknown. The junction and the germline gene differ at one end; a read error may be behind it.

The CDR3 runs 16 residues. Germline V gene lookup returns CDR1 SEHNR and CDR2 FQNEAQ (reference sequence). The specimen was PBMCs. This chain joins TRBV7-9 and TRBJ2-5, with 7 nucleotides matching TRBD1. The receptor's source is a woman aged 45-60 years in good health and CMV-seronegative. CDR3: CSSSVPFGTDQETQYF. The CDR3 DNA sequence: TGTTCCAGCAGCGTACCTTTCGGGACAGATCAAGAGACCCAGTACTTC.